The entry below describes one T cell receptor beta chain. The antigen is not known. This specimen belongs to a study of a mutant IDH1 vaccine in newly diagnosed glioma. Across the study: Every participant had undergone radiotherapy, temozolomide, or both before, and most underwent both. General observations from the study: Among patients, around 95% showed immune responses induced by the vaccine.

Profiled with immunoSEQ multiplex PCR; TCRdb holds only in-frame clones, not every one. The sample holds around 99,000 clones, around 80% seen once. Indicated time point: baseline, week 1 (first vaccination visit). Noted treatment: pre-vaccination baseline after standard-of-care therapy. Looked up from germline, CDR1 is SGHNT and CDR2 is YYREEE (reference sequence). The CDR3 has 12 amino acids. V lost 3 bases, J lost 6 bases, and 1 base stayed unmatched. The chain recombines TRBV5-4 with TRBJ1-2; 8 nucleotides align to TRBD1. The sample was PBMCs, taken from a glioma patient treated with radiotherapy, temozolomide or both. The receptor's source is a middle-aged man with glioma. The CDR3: CASSWTGNGYTF. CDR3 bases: TGTGCCAGCAGCTGGACAGGGAATGGCTACACCTTC.